This T cell receptor (beta chain) is from a study of cytomegalovirus exposure and HLA in healthy donors. The V and J ends lost 7 bases and 5 bases, in that order; junction bases with no gene match: 7. This CDR3 region has 15 residues. Per the germline V gene, CDR1 is SNHLY and CDR2 is FYNNEI. Points from the study as a whole: Rarity characterized most TCR sequences, yet some public TCRs appeared in many donors. The tendency of first-cohort TCR clusters to co-occur in the 100 to 150 validation repertoires was identified by a subsequent analysis. Published work reported that the classifier diagnosed cytomegalovirus status with high specificity and sensitivity.

Donors were drawn from the approximately 110-subject validation cohort, separate from the approximately 670-subject first cohort. Only in-frame clones appear in the TCRdb table, and some are missing; sequencing was by immunoSEQ multiplex PCR. In the table there are some 270,000 clones, roughly 85% of which are singletons. As to this clone: Its antigen is not known.

The rearrangement links TRBV2 to TRBJ2-1; 11 bases agree with TRBD2. This clonotype was obtained from a woman under 30 in good health and CMV-seronegative. The sample was PBMCs. CDR3 bases: TGTGCCAGCACAAGGACTAGCGGGTTCCACAATGAGCAGTTCTTC. This sequence encodes CASTRTSGFHNEQFF. Complete variable domain (other parts from reference TRBV2 and TRBJ2-1): EPEVTQTPSHQVTQMGQEVILRCVPISNHLYFYWYRQILGQKVEFLVSFYNNEISEKSEIFDDQFSVERPDGSNFTLKIRSTKLEDSAMYFCASTRTSGFHNEQFFGPGTRLTVL.